The 18 T cell receptor beta chains given below trace back to one sample, sequenced in a study of tumour-infiltrating T cells in Burkitt lymphoma. TCRdb's table, derived via immunoSEQ multiplex PCR, lists solely in-frame clones and lacks some. The top ten hold around 10% of the sample, which has over 2,000 clones, under 15% seen once. Sample: tumor tissue. These receptors were taken from a human donor with Burkitt lymphoma.

Only a few counts were recorded for this clone. The chain is built from TRBV5-1 and TRBJ2-7; 7 nucleotides align to TRBD2. The CDR3 runs 14 residues. The V gene end was trimmed by 4 bases and the J gene end by 2 bases; junction bases not matched to a gene: 6. Germline CDR1 is SGHRS and CDR2 is YFSETQ. CDR3 loop: CASSPRLATYEQYF. CDR3 coding DNA: TGCGCCAGCAGCCCTCGACTAGCAACCTACGAGCAGTACTTC.

V and J are TRBV27 and TRBJ1-1; a weak D match, TRBD1 (6 bases). Trimming took 7 bases from V and 0 from J, leaving 15 bases between them. The germline CDR1 and CDR2 sequences are MNHEY and SMNVEV (reference sequence). This CDR3 region has 15 residues. The DNA of the CDR3 is TGTGCCAGCACCCGGACAGCCCTTATGAACACTGAAGCTTTCTTT. Encoded protein: CASTRTALMNTEAFF.

This clone was detected only a few times. This chain's CDR3 is CASSSVGGSPLHF. In DNA form, the CDR3 reads TGTGCCAGCAGCTCAGTCGGGGGTTCACCCCTCCACTTT. The V call is TRBV9, the J call TRBJ1-6, with D tentatively TRBD1 (5 bases). The CDR3 consists of 13 residues. V was trimmed by 4 bases and J by 9 bases, leaving 11 bases between them. CDR1 is SGDLS and CDR2 is YYNGEE in the germline V gene.

V gene TRBV19 combines with J gene TRBJ1-5, with a possible D match to TRBD1 (5 bases). The CDR3 runs to 15 residues. V was cut by 2 bases and J by 0 bases, with 8 bases left in between. CDR1 and CDR2 (germline): LNHDA, SQIVND (reference sequence). CDR3 sequence reads: CASSIRGYSNQPQHF. DNA of the CDR3: TGTGCCAGTAGTATACGGGGGTATAGCAATCAGCCCCAGCATTTT.

This clone was seen only a few times. The V gene is TRBV5-1, the J gene TRBJ1-4, with D perhaps TRBD1 (6 bases). Germline loops: CDR1 SGHRS, CDR2 YFSETQ. The ends were cut back, 2 bases at V and 3 bases at J, with 11 bases in the middle. The CDR3 length is 15 residues. This CDR3 is CASSFNGQPNEKLFF. The CDR3 DNA follows: TGCGCCAGCAGCTTTAACGGACAGCCTAATGAAAAACTGTTTTTT.

The table lists this clone with a few counts. The rearrangement uses TRBV11-1 and TRBJ2-6, with D perhaps matching TRBD1 (6 bases). V was trimmed by 5 bases and J by 0 bases, leaving 11 bases between them. CDR3 size: 16 residues. Looked up from germline, CDR1 is SGHAT and CDR2 is FQDESV (reference sequence). This CDR3 is CASSLGQSSGANVLTF. The CDR3 nucleotides are TGTGCCAGCAGCCTCGGACAGAGCTCTGGGGCCAACGTCCTGACTTTC.

This clone was observed a few times. J is TRBJ2-7 and V is TRBV27; 9 nucleotides match TRBD1. Per the germline V gene, CDR1 is MNHEY and CDR2 is SMNVEV (reference sequence). The CDR3 has 12 amino acids. J lost 7 bases, V lost 6 bases, and 4 bases had no gene match. CDR3 amino acids: CASRDRGEEQYF. In DNA, the CDR3 is TGTGCCAGCAGGGACAGGGGAGAGGAGCAGTACTTC.

The chain uses TRBV7-6 and TRBJ2-1, with D perhaps matching TRBD2 (6 bases). Germline CDR1 reads SGHVS; CDR2 reads FNYEAQ. Trimming pared 8 bases from V and 0 bases from J, leaving 11 bases between. This CDR3 comprises 14 residues. CDR3 residues: CASGAGSSYNEQFF. The CDR3 DNA sequence: TGTGCCAGCGGGGCGGGGAGCTCCTACAATGAGCAGTTCTTC.

The chain is built from TRBV27 and TRBJ2-1, with 13 bases fitting TRBD2. The length of the CDR3 is 15 residues. With 7 bases clipped from V and 5 bases from J, the junction kept 5 bases outside the gene matches. CDR1 MNHEY and CDR2 SMNVEV come from the germline V gene (reference sequence). This chain's CDR3 is CASNILAGGNNEQFF. The DNA for the CDR3 is TGTGCCAGCAACATACTAGCGGGGGGGAACAATGAGCAGTTCTTC.

V usage is TRBV7-3 and J usage is TRBJ2-5; D is undetermined. Germline lookup yields CDR1 SGHTA and CDR2 FQGTGA. V lost 2 bases to trimming and J lost 3 bases, with 7 bases between them. The CDR3 runs to 13 residues. CDR3 sequence (DNA): TGTGCCAGCAGCTTACTTTTAGAAGAGACCCAGTACTTC. Its translation is CASSLLLEETQYF.

A few counts support this clone. This chain uses TRBV9 with TRBJ1-1; no clear D gene. The germline V gene encodes CDR1 SGDLS and CDR2 YYNGEE. V lost 4 bases, J lost 1 base, and 11 bases lay in between. This CDR3 has 14 residues. DNA of the CDR3: TGTGCCAGCAGCCTTCGGGTAGGGAACACTGAAGCTTTCTTT. Its translation is CASSLRVGNTEAFF.

The rearrangement joins TRBV12-5 to TRBJ2-1; 8 bases fit TRBD1. Germline V gives CDR1 LGHNT, CDR2 FRNRAP. This CDR3 is built from 14 residues. Trimming took 7 bases from V and 2 from J; bases not matched to a gene: 4. CDR3: CASAQGAAYNEQFF. The DNA for the CDR3 is TGTGCTAGTGCCCAGGGGGCAGCCTACAATGAGCAGTTCTTC.

The V gene is TRBV7-6, the J gene TRBJ1-3; D call uncertain. Trimming took off 1 base at V and 2 bases at J, with 9 bases between the two ends. Germline lookup yields CDR1 SGHVS and CDR2 FNYEAQ. The CDR3 extends over 15 amino acids. The CDR3 nucleotides read TGTGCCAGCAGCTTAGGGGATGTGACTGGAAACACCATATATTTT. Its protein product is CASSLGDVTGNTIYF. The full variable domain, completed using reference TRBV7-6 and TRBJ1-3, is GAGVSQSPRYKVTKRGQDVALRCDPISGHVSLYWYRQALGQGPEFLTYFNYEAQQDKSGLPNDRFSAERPEGSISTLTIQRTEQRDSAMYRCASSLGDVTGNTIYFGEGSWLTVV.

This clone was detected only a few times. The chain uses TRBV7-9 and TRBJ2-1; 9 bases align to TRBD2. Germline assignment: CDR1 SEHNR and CDR2 FQNEAQ (reference sequence). Trimming took 5 bases from V and 0 from J; bases not matched to a gene: 5. CDR3 size: 16 residues. The CDR3 DNA is TGTGCCAGCAGCCCCAGCGGGAGGAGCTCCTACAATGAGCAGTTCTTC. This codes for CASSPSGRSSYNEQFF.

The chain is built from TRBV6-5 and TRBJ2-3; D might be TRBD1 or TRBD2, each matching 6 bases. The CDR3 is 13 residues long. V gave up 0 bases and J gave up 6 bases, with 7 bases separating them. CDR1 and CDR2 from the germline V gene are MNHEY and SVGAGI. The CDR3 here is CASSYSGGDTQYF. The CDR3 nucleotides are TGTGCCAGCAGTTACTCAGGGGGGGATACGCAGTATTTT.

This clone was seen only a few times. This chain connects TRBV29-1 to TRBJ1-1; tentatively, D is TRBD1 (5 bases). This CDR3 is 13 amino acids long. The V gene's germline CDR1 is SQVTM and CDR2 ANQGSEA. Between the trimmed V and J ends, which lost 6 bases and 4 bases, there was a span of 15 bases. The CDR3 loop reads CSVARGALTEAFF. CDR3 bases: TGCAGCGTGGCTCGTGGGGCGCTCACTGAAGCTTTCTTT.

This clone showed up just a few times. The rearrangement uses TRBV6-1 and TRBJ2-6; unclear D gene. This CDR3 is 15 amino acids long. V was clipped by 6 bases and J by 4 bases, with 13 bases between them. Germline assignment: CDR1 MNHNS and CDR2 SASEGT. The DNA of the CDR3 is TGTGCCAGCAGGGAAAGGATATGGGGGGCCAACGTCCTGACTTTC. Residues: CASRERIWGANVLTF.

This clone has just a few counts. This chain links TRBV6-1 with TRBJ1-6, with TRBD1 matching over 7 bases. This CDR3 comprises 14 residues. Per the germline V gene, CDR1 is MNHNS and CDR2 is SASEGT. V shed 0 bases and J 11 bases; nucleotides not matched to a gene: 4. In DNA form, the CDR3 reads TGTGCCAGCAGTGAAGCGGCCAGGGGGGCACCCCTCCACTTT. Translation: CASSEAARGAPLHF.